The 2 T cell receptor beta chains below all came from one sample that was sequenced in a study of blood T cell repertoires in COVID-19. The repertoire was sequenced with immunoSEQ multiplex PCR; TCRdb's copy has only in-frame clones and lacks some. Among about 130,000 clones listed, about 84% were seen once. Sequences were obtained from peripheral blood. All receptors derive from a human donor in a cohort sampled during active COVID-19.

The rearrangement links TRBV18 to TRBJ2-3; 7 bases agree with TRBD2. V trimming: 1 base; J trimming: 4 bases; junction bases outside the gene matches: 8. Germline CDR1 and CDR2: KGHSH and LQKENI. CDR3 length: 16 amino acids. CDR3 nucleotides: TGTGCCAGCTCACCACGGGAGGGCATAGTGGCAGATACGCAGTATTTT. Residues: CASSPREGIVADTQYF. Full variable domain (missing parts from reference TRBV18 and TRBJ2-3): NAGVMQNPRHLVRRRGQEARLRCSPMKGHSHVYWYRQLPEEGLKFMVYLQKENIIDESGMPKERFSAEFPKEGPSILRIQQVVRGDSAAYFCASSPREGIVADTQYFGPGTRLTVL.

This clone has just a few counts. V gene TRBV9 combines with J gene TRBJ2-1; TRBD2 matches at 14 bases. Germline V gives CDR1 SGDLS, CDR2 YYNGEE. Trimming cost V 0 bases and J 0 bases; bases outside gene matches: 5. This CDR3 spans 19 amino acids. The DNA of the CDR3 is TGTGCCAGCAGCGTAGTAGGGACTAGCGGGGGCAGCTCCTACAATGAGCAGTTCTTC. This translates into CASSVVGTSGGSSYNEQFF. The full variable domain, completed using reference TRBV9 and TRBJ2-1, is DSGVTQTPKHLITATGQRVTLRCSPRSGDLSVYWYQQSLDQGLQFLIQYYNGEERAKGNILERFSAQQFPDLHSELNLSSLELGDSALYFCASSVVGTSGGSSYNEQFFGPGTRLTVL.